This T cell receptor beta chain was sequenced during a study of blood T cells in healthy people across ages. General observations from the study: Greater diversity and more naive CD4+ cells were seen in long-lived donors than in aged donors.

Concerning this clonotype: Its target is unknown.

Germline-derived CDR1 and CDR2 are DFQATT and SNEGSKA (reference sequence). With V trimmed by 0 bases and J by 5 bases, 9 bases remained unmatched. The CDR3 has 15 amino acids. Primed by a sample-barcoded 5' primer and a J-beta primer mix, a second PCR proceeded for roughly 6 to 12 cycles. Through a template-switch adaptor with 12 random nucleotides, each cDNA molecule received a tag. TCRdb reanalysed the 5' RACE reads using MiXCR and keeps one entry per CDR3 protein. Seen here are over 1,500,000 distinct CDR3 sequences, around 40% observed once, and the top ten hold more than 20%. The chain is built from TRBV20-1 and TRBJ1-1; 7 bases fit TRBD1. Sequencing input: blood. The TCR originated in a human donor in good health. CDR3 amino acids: CSARDSRGGDTEAFF. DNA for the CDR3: TGCAGTGCTAGAGATTCCAGGGGGGGTGATACTGAAGCTTTCTTT.